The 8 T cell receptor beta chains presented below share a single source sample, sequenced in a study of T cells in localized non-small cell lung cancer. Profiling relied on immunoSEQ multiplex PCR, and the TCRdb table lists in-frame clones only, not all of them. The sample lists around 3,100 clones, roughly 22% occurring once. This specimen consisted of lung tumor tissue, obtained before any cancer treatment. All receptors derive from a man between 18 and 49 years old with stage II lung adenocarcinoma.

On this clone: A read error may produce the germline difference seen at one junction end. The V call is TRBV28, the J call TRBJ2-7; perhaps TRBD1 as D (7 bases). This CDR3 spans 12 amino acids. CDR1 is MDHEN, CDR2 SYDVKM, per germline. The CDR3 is CASSLGQGGPGF. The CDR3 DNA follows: TGTGCCAGCAGTTTAGGGCAGGGGGGCCCGGGGTTC.

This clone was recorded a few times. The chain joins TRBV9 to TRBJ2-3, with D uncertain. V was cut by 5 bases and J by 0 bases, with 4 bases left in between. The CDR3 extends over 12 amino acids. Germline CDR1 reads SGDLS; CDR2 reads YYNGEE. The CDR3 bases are TGTGCCAGCAGTATTAGCACAGATACGCAGTATTTT. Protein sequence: CASSISTDTQYF.

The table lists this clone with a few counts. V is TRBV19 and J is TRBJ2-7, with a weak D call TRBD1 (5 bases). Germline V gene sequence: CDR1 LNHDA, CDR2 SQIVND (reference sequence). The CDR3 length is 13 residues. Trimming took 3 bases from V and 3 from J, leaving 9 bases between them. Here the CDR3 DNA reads TGTGCCAGTAGTATGAACAGGTTCTACGAGCAGTACTTC. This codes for CASSMNRFYEQYF.

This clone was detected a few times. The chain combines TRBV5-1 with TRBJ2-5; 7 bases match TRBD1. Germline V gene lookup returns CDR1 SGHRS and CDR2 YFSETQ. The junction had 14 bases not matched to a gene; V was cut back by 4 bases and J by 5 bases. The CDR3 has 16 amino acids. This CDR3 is CASSPSLGQVRETQYF. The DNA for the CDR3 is TGCGCCAGCAGCCCATCCCTTGGACAGGTCCGGGAGACCCAGTACTTC.

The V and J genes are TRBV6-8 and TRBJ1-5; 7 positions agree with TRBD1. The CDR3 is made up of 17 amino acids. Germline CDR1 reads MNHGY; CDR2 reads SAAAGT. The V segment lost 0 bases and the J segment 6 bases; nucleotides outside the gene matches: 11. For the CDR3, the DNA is TGTGCCAGCAGTTACTCCGAAGGGGACAGCGTATTTCAGCCCCAGCATTTT. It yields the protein CASSYSEGDSVFQPQHF.

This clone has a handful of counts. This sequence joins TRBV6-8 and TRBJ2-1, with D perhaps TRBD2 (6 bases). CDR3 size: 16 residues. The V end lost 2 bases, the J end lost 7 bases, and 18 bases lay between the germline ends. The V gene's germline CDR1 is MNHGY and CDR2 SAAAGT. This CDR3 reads CASSYRRGEGPNEQFF. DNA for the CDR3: TGTGCCAGCAGTTACAGGAGGGGCGAGGGTCCTAATGAGCAGTTCTTC.

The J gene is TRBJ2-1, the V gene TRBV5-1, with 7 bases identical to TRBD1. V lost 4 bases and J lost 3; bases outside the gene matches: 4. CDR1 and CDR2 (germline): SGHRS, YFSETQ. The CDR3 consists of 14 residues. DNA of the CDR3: TGCGCCAGCAGCCCAGGGGGTTACTACAATGAGCAGTTCTTC. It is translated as CASSPGGYYNEQFF.

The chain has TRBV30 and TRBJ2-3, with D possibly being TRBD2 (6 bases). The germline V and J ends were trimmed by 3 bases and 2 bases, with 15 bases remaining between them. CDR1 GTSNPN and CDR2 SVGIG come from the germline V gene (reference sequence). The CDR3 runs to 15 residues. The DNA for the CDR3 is TGTGCCTGGAGCAGCCGGGGCGGGGACACAGATACGCAGTATTTT. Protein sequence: CAWSSRGGDTDTQYF.